These 13 T cell receptor beta chains share one sample of origin, sequenced in a study of T cell repertoires in cytomegalovirus infection (dated by TCRdb to about 2019). Reads for this sample came from an Illumina HiSeq 1500. TCRdb's own reprocessing of the public reads used fastp at Q25 and MiXCR and kept productive beta chains. Rows are unified per CDR3 protein, each entry keeping the most common DNA and genes. Across this sample there are hundreds of thousands of distinct CDR3 sequences, with 35% to 45% seen only once. The ten largest clones take up around 3% of the sample. Material for sequencing was PBMCs. These receptors came from a human donor in good health (CMV status not recorded). Some clones in this sample may be carry-over from other donors' samples.

The V call is TRBV12-3 or TRBV12-4, the J call TRBJ2-3, with 9 bases matching TRBD2. J was trimmed by 3 bases and V by 5 bases; bases with no gene match: 9. The CDR3 contains 16 residues. In nucleotides, the CDR3 is TGTGCCAGCAGTCGACCAGCGGGAGGTGTGACAGATACGCAGTATTTT. This gives the protein CASSRPAGGVTDTQYF.

In this sample, this clonotype turned up a few times. This chain links TRBV7-8 with TRBJ2-7; tentative D call: TRBD1 (6 bases). The germline V gene encodes CDR1 SGHVS and CDR2 FQNEAQ. The V end was cut by 0 bases, the J end by 2 bases, with 11 bases between. The length of the CDR3 is 15 residues. The CDR3 region is CASSLALGQPYEQYF. CDR3 in DNA: TGTGCCAGCAGCTTAGCCCTAGGACAGCCCTACGAGCAGTACTTC.

As to this clonotype: A read error may explain this, as a much larger clone is one base away. The V call is TRBV7-4, the J call TRBJ1-2; D is ambiguous. The CDR3 is 12 residues long. Germline CDR1 SGHVT, CDR2 SQSDAQ. The CDR3 spells CASSLGNYVYTF. The CDR3 nucleotides are TGTGCCAGCAGCTTAGGGAACTATGTCTACACCTTC. Drawing the rest from reference TRBV7-4 and TRBJ1-2, the complete variable domain is GAGVSQSPRYKVAKRGRDVALRCDSISGHVTLYWYRQTLGQGSEVLTYSQSDAQRDKSGRPSGRFSAERPERSVSTLKIQRTEQGDSAVYLCASSLGNYVYTFGSGTRLTVV.

This clonotype was recorded a few times. The V call is TRBV11-1, the J call TRBJ2-1; TRBD2 matches at 12 bases. J gave up 0 bases and V 5 bases, and 2 bases lay outside the gene matches. The CDR3 loop spans 16 amino acids. The germline V gene has CDR1 SGHAT and CDR2 FQDESV (reference sequence). The CDR3 sequence: CASSATSGSSYNEQFF. CDR3 nucleotides: TGTGCCAGCAGCGCGACTAGCGGGAGCTCCTACAATGAGCAGTTCTTC.

A remark on this clonotype: This may come from a read error, since a much larger clone is one base off. Since no conserved phenylalanine or tryptophan closes the CDR3, a read error is the likely cause. The rearrangement links TRBV7-2 to TRBJ1-1, with unresolved D. Per germline, CDR1 SGHTA and CDR2 FQGNSA. Trimming cost V 0 bases and J 4 bases, with 12 bases left between them. The CDR3 length is 15 residues. The CDR3 here is CASSLAGGLGTEAFL. The CDR3 nucleotides read TGTGCCAGCAGCTTAGCGGGAGGGCTGGGCACTGAAGCTTTCTTA.

Details on this clonotype: Germline is not matched at one junction end, which may reflect a read error. The rearrangement joins TRBV4-2 to TRBJ2-1; TRBD2 might be the D (6 bases). Germline V CDR1 and CDR2: LGHNA, YNFKEQ. This CDR3 contains 15 residues. CDR3 sequence reads: CSSSQAGGLLNEQFF. CDR3 bases: TGTTCCAGCAGCCAAGCTGGGGGACTTCTCAATGAGCAGTTCTTC.

This clonotype was seen once. The rearrangement joins TRBV5-4 to TRBJ1-1; D remains unclear. Trimming removed 0 bases at V and 0 bases at J, with 9 bases between. From germline, CDR1 is SGHNT and CDR2 YYREEE (reference sequence). This CDR3 region has 15 residues. CDR3 sequence: CASSLEGYLNTEAFF. The CDR3, as DNA: TGTGCCAGCAGCTTGGAAGGGTACCTGAACACTGAAGCTTTCTTT.

This clonotype was picked up a small number of times. The chain has TRBV15 and TRBJ2-7, with 14 bases identical to TRBD2. The germline V gene encodes CDR1 LNHNV and CDR2 YYDKDF (reference sequence). This CDR3 comprises 16 residues. With V trimmed by 5 bases and J by 5 bases, 8 bases remained unmatched. CDR3 sequence: CATSRRGLAGVHEQYF. The CDR3 coding sequence is TGTGCCACCAGCCGGCGGGGACTAGCGGGAGTTCACGAGCAGTACTTC.

The rearrangement links TRBV5-1 to TRBJ1-1; 8 nucleotides agree with TRBD1. Germline V lookup: CDR1 SGHRS, CDR2 YFSETQ. The CDR3 extends over 11 amino acids. After removal of 5 bases from V and 10 bases from J, the junction contained 4 bases not matched to a gene. In DNA form, the CDR3 reads TGCGCCAGCAGTATCGGACAGGGAGCTTTCTTT. Translating gives CASSIGQGAFF. Together with reference TRBV5-1 and TRBJ1-1, the CDR3 gives the full variable domain: KAGVTQTPRYLIKTRGQQVTLSCSPISGHRSVSWYQQTPGQGLQFLFEYFSETQRNKGNFPGRFSGRQFSNSRSEMNVSTLELGDSALYLCASSIGQGAFFGQGTRLTVV.

The gene calls are TRBV20-1 and TRBJ2-7; D ambiguous. Germline-derived CDR1 and CDR2 are DFQATT and SNEGSKA (reference sequence). CDR3 length: 15 residues. Trimming removed 0 bases from V and 0 bases from J, with 12 bases in between. CDR3 sequence: CSARDGLGPSYEQYF. The CDR3 DNA is TGCAGTGCTAGAGACGGTCTCGGTCCCTCCTACGAGCAGTACTTC.

The gene calls are TRBV3-1 and TRBJ2-3; 13 positions match TRBD2. Losses at the gene ends were 3 bases for V and 0 bases for J; bases not matched to a gene: 15. This CDR3 has 21 residues. Germline V lookup: CDR1 LGHDT, CDR2 YNNKEL (reference sequence). Written as DNA, the CDR3 is TGTGCCAGCAGCCAGGGGCTGACTAGCGGGGGGAACACCGTAAGCACAGATACGCAGTATTTT. The encoded protein is CASSQGLTSGGNTVSTDTQYF.

This rearrangement joins TRBV7-6 to TRBJ1-1; the match to TRBD1 covers 9 bases. Germline V gives CDR1 SGHVS, CDR2 FNYEAQ. V shed 5 bases, J shed 3 bases, and the junction held 16 bases outside the gene matches. There are 18 residues in the CDR3. The CDR3 bases are TGTGCCAGCAGCGTTAGTGGGGGTGGGGACAGGGCGGACACTGAAGCTTTCTTT. Amino acids: CASSVSGGGDRADTEAFF.

A few counts support this clonotype. This chain links TRBV28 with TRBJ1-2, with a possible D match to TRBD1 (5 bases). Trimming cost V 5 bases and J 2 bases, with 12 bases left between them. This CDR3 is 14 amino acids long. Germline CDR1 reads MDHEN; CDR2 reads SYDVKM. Written as DNA, the CDR3 is TGTGCCAGCAGTGCCGGGACTCCGAACTATGGCTACACCTTC. This encodes CASSAGTPNYGYTF.